This T cell receptor beta chain was found in a study of cytomegalovirus exposure and HLA in healthy donors. Study outcomes and limitations: What was likely a sequencing artifact was a cluster of highly shared sequence variants.

Amplification used 60 Vbeta primers and 13 Jbeta primers. Using immunoSEQ multiplex PCR, the repertoire was profiled, and TCRdb retains in-frame clones only, with some absent. The repertoire consists of 70,000 to 95,000 clones, with less than 85% occurring once and the leading ten covering approximately 5.6%. On this clone itself: Its antigen is still unknown.

V trimming: 7 bases; J trimming: 4 bases; junction bases outside the gene matches: 8. CDR3 length: 15 residues. CDR1 is MDHEN, CDR2 SYDVKM, per germline. The receptor comes from a man aged 30 to 39 in good health and CMV-seropositive. The V call is TRBV28, the J call TRBJ2-3, with 10 bases that match TRBD2. The sample consisted of PBMCs. This CDR3 is CASTPSGRWADTQYF. The CDR3 nucleotides are TGTGCCAGCACCCCTAGCGGGAGATGGGCAGATACGCAGTATTTT.